The clone carrying this T cell receptor beta chain was seen more than once but under ten times. A much larger clone is a single base away; this may be a read error. In germline, CDR1 is LGHDT, CDR2 YNNKEL (reference sequence). The CDR3 totals 14 residues. This record belongs to a study of T cells in Graves' hyperthyroidism and ophthalmopathy. Amplification targeted TCR beta CDR3 regions from RNA transcripts. Using the HTBI primer set, a first-round RT-PCR was run on the TCR CDR3. TCRdb called the multiplex PCR reads again in MiXCR, with one record for every CDR3 protein. Of around 560,000 distinct CDR3 sequences listed, over 15% are singletons. Lactation, pregnancy, other autoimmune disease or uncontrolled infection led to exclusion of patients.

The rearrangement links TRBV3-1 to TRBJ2-3; D is tentatively TRBD1 or TRBD2 (5 bases each). Sequenced sample: blood. This receptor was identified in a woman between 18 and 30 years old with Graves' hyperthyroidism. The CDR3 bases are TGTGCCGGCAGCCAAGCGTTGGGGGCAGATACGCAGTATTTT. It is translated as CAGSQALGADTQYF.